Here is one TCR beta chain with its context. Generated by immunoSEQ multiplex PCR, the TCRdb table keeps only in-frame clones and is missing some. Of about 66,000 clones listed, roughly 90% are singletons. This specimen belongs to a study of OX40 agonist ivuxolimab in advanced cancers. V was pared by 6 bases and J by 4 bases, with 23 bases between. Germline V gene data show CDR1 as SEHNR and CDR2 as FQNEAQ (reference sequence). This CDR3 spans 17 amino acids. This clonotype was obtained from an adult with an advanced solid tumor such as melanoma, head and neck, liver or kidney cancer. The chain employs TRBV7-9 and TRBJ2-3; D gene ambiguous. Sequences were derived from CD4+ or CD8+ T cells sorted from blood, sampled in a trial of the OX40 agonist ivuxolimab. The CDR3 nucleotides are TGTGCCAGCAGGCCCCCTTTCCGGTCCCGGAGTCCAGATACGCAGTATTTT. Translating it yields CASRPPFRSRSPDTQYF.